A selection of T cell receptor beta chains follows, all from one sample in a study of cytomegalovirus exposure and HLA in healthy donors. Some clones are missing from TCRdb's copy, which holds only in-frame ones; the method was immunoSEQ multiplex PCR. Of more than 95,000 clones listed, 65% to 75% are singletons. What was sequenced was PBMCs. These receptors all come from a man aged 35-49 years in good health and CMV-seropositive. Each CDR3 is given with its conserved first and last residue. Each record gives: CDR3 length, J gene, clone size, D gene, V gene, CDR3 DNA, CDR3 protein. A D gene is named only where the DNA matches it firmly. Only part of the rows carry a size: once, few, many, or a class if the clone is expanded.

len: 14; j_gene: TRBJ2-5; abundance: -; d_gene: -; v_gene: TRBV9; CDR3nt: TGTGCCAGCAGCGCTTTTTCTAGCAAAGAGACCCAGTACTTC; CDR3aa: CASSAFSSKETQYF
len: 13; j_gene: TRBJ2-1; abundance: once; d_gene: TRBD1; v_gene: TRBV15; CDR3nt: TGTGCCACCGTCCGGGACAGGAACCGTGAGCAGTTCTTC; CDR3aa: CATVRDRNREQFF
len: 20; j_gene: TRBJ2-6; abundance: -; d_gene: TRBD1; v_gene: TRBV9; CDR3nt: TGTGCCAGCAGCGGAGGGGGTTTAGACAGGGGCCCATCTGGGGCCAACGTCCTGACTTTC; CDR3aa: CASSGGGLDRGPSGANVLTF
len: 15; j_gene: TRBJ2-7; abundance: -; d_gene: TRBD2; v_gene: TRBV5-4; CDR3nt: TGTGCCAGCAGCAATCGACTAGCGGGAGTGTACGAGCAGTACTTC; CDR3aa: CASSNRLAGVYEQYF
len: 15; j_gene: TRBJ1-5; abundance: -; d_gene: -; v_gene: TRBV9; CDR3nt: TGTGCCAGCAGCGCAGGGGTTATTAGCAATCAGCCCCAGCATTTT; CDR3aa: CASSAGVISNQPQHF
len: 15; j_gene: TRBJ1-4; abundance: -; d_gene: TRBD1; v_gene: TRBV27; CDR3nt: TGTGCCAGCAGTTCACGTTCAGGCCGGGACAGGGAACTGTTTTTT; CDR3aa: CASSSRSGRDRELFF
len: 15; j_gene: TRBJ2-3; abundance: -; d_gene: -; v_gene: TRBV7-3; CDR3nt: TGTGCCAGCAGCTTAATCTCTGGGAGGACAGATACGCAGTATTTT; CDR3aa: CASSLISGRTDTQYF
len: 15; j_gene: TRBJ2-3; abundance: -; d_gene: TRBD1; v_gene: TRBV2; CDR3nt: TGTGCCAGCAGCGTTGGACAGGGCCTCACAGATACGCAGTATTTT; CDR3aa: CASSVGQGLTDTQYF
len: 16; j_gene: TRBJ2-7; abundance: few; d_gene: -; v_gene: TRBV2; CDR3nt: TGTGCCAGCAGTGCCAACCGGGGAGGTGGCCCCTACGAGCAGTACTTC; CDR3aa: CASSANRGGGPYEQYF
len: 13; j_gene: TRBJ1-3; abundance: -; d_gene: TRBD1; v_gene: TRBV6-1; CDR3nt: TGTGCCAGCAGCGGGACAGGGTGGCACACCATATATTTT; CDR3aa: CASSGTGWHTIYF
len: 13; j_gene: TRBJ1-5; abundance: -; d_gene: -; v_gene: TRBV2; CDR3nt: TGTGCCAGCAGTGGGGGGGGCAATCAGCCCCAGCATTTT; CDR3aa: CASSGGGNQPQHF
len: 15; j_gene: TRBJ1-5; abundance: -; d_gene: TRBD1; v_gene: TRBV6-5; CDR3nt: TGTGCCAGCAGGGGACAGGGGCCGAGCAATCAGCCCCAGCATTTT; CDR3aa: CASRGQGPSNQPQHF
len: 11; j_gene: TRBJ2-2; abundance: -; d_gene: -; v_gene: TRBV7-9; CDR3nt: TGTGCCAGCGGTGAGACCGGGGAGCTGTTTTTT; CDR3aa: CASGETGELFF
len: 16; j_gene: TRBJ1-1; abundance: -; d_gene: -; v_gene: TRBV6-1; CDR3nt: TGTGCCAGCAGTGAATATGGGTGGGAGGGTATGACTGAAGCTTTCTTT; CDR3aa: CASSEYGWEGMTEAFF
len: 20; j_gene: TRBJ2-4; abundance: -; d_gene: TRBD2; v_gene: TRBV4-3; CDR3nt: TGCGCCAGCAGCCAAGAATCTCTAGCGGGACTAGGATCTGCCAAAAACATTCAGTACTTC; CDR3aa: CASSQESLAGLGSAKNIQYF
len: 14; j_gene: TRBJ1-5; abundance: -; d_gene: -; v_gene: TRBV6-5; CDR3nt: TGTGCCAGCAGTCCGAGGGTTAGCAATCAGCCCCAGCATTTT; CDR3aa: CASSPRVSNQPQHF
len: 13; j_gene: TRBJ2-7; abundance: -; d_gene: -; v_gene: TRBV7-7; CDR3nt: TGTGCTAGCAGCCGCGGACTGGTTGACGAGCAGTACTTC; CDR3aa: CASSRGLVDEQYF
len: 12; j_gene: TRBJ2-7; abundance: -; d_gene: TRBD2; v_gene: TRBV6-5; CDR3nt: TGTGCCAGCAGTGGACTAGCCGGCGAGCAGTACTTC; CDR3aa: CASSGLAGEQYF
len: 15; j_gene: TRBJ2-1; abundance: -; d_gene: -; v_gene: TRBV9; CDR3nt: TGTGCCAGCAGCGTAGATGGGAGAAGGCACAATGAGCAGTTCTTC; CDR3aa: CASSVDGRRHNEQFF
len: 16; j_gene: TRBJ2-3; abundance: -; d_gene: TRBD1; v_gene: TRBV15; CDR3nt: TGTGCCACCAGTACAGGGGCTCGGCTCAGCACAGATACGCAGTATTTT; CDR3aa: CATSTGARLSTDTQYF
len: 16; j_gene: TRBJ2-1; abundance: -; d_gene: TRBD1; v_gene: TRBV6-6; CDR3nt: TGTGCCAGCAGTACTCTGGACAGGGGCGTCCACAATGAGCAGTTCTTC; CDR3aa: CASSTLDRGVHNEQFF
len: 17; j_gene: TRBJ2-7; abundance: -; d_gene: TRBD1; v_gene: TRBV6-1; CDR3nt: TGTGCCAGCAGTGGCCCTAAGACAGGGGGCGTTATCAACGAGCAGTACTTC; CDR3aa: CASSGPKTGGVINEQYF
len: 16; j_gene: TRBJ1-6; abundance: few; d_gene: TRBD1; v_gene: TRBV6-1; CDR3nt: TGTGCCAGCAGTGCGCCCCCGGGACAGGGAAACTCACCCCTCCACTTT; CDR3aa: CASSAPPGQGNSPLHF
len: 16; j_gene: TRBJ2-6; abundance: -; d_gene: -; v_gene: TRBV18; CDR3nt: TGTGCCAGCTCACCGAGGACAGCTTCTGGGGCCAACGTCCTGACTTTC; CDR3aa: CASSPRTASGANVLTF
len: 14; j_gene: TRBJ1-4; abundance: few; d_gene: -; v_gene: TRBV9; CDR3nt: TGTGCCAGCAGCGTATCTGCAACTAATGAAAAACTGTTTTTT; CDR3aa: CASSVSATNEKLFF
len: 20; j_gene: TRBJ2-3; abundance: -; d_gene: TRBD2; v_gene: TRBV5-1; CDR3nt: TGCGCCAGCAGCTGGGGACTAGCGGGAGGCCATGGGGGGAGCACAGATACGCAGTATTTT; CDR3aa: CASSWGLAGGHGGSTDTQYF
len: 14; j_gene: TRBJ2-7; abundance: once; d_gene: -; v_gene: TRBV2; CDR3nt: TGTGCCAGCAGTGACGGCCAGGGGATCTACGAGCAGTACTTC; CDR3aa: CASSDGQGIYEQYF
len: 13; j_gene: TRBJ1-1; abundance: -; d_gene: -; v_gene: TRBV5-1; CDR3nt: TGCGCCAGCAGCACCGGGAGGAACACTGAAGCTTTCTTT; CDR3aa: CASSTGRNTEAFF
len: 14; j_gene: TRBJ1-2; abundance: few; d_gene: TRBD1; v_gene: TRBV2; CDR3nt: TGTGCCACCGGGACAGGGGGCTGGAACTATGGCTACACCTTC; CDR3aa: CATGTGGWNYGYTF
len: 14; j_gene: TRBJ1-1; abundance: few; d_gene: -; v_gene: TRBV30; CDR3nt: TGTGCCTGGAGTGCGACAACAGGGACCCTTGAAGCTTTCTTT; CDR3aa: CAWSATTGTLEAFF
len: 13; j_gene: TRBJ1-5; abundance: -; d_gene: -; v_gene: TRBV2; CDR3nt: TGTGCCAGCAGGGAGAACAGGGAAGGGCCCCAGCATTTT; CDR3aa: CASRENREGPQHF
len: 15; j_gene: TRBJ2-2; abundance: -; d_gene: -; v_gene: TRBV9; CDR3nt: TGTGCCAGCAGCGTAGATGGCGGGAACACCGGGGAGCTGTTTTTT; CDR3aa: CASSVDGGNTGELFF
len: 13; j_gene: TRBJ1-2; abundance: -; d_gene: -; v_gene: TRBV7-9; CDR3nt: TGTGCCAGCAGCCGGGGGAGGGCCTATGGCTACACCTTC; CDR3aa: CASSRGRAYGYTF
len: 13; j_gene: TRBJ1-2; abundance: -; d_gene: -; v_gene: TRBV29-1; CDR3nt: TGCAGCGTGGGATCCCGGGATGCCTATGGCTACACCTTC; CDR3aa: CSVGSRDAYGYTF
len: 14; j_gene: TRBJ1-1; abundance: few; d_gene: TRBD1; v_gene: TRBV5-1; CDR3nt: TGCGCCAGCAGAACACAGGGGATGAACACTGAAGCTTTCTTT; CDR3aa: CASRTQGMNTEAFF
len: 13; j_gene: TRBJ2-7; abundance: -; d_gene: TRBD2; v_gene: TRBV15; CDR3nt: TGTGCCACCGCGGCGGGAGGGCAGTACGAGCAGTACTTC; CDR3aa: CATAAGGQYEQYF
len: 11; j_gene: TRBJ2-1; abundance: -; d_gene: -; v_gene: TRBV18; CDR3nt: TGTGCCAGCTCACCTAACAATGAGCAGTTCTTC; CDR3aa: CASSPNNEQFF
len: 14; j_gene: TRBJ2-1; abundance: -; d_gene: TRBD2; v_gene: TRBV14; CDR3nt: TGTGCCAGCAGCCAAGGGCTAGCGGGCTCGGATCAGTTCTTC; CDR3aa: CASSQGLAGSDQFF
len: 17; j_gene: TRBJ2-7; abundance: -; d_gene: -; v_gene: TRBV7-4; CDR3nt: TGTGCCAGCAGCCTCAGGGCTGTCGGGAGCTGCCCCTACGAGCAGTACTTC; CDR3aa: CASSLRAVGSCPYEQYF
len: 12; j_gene: TRBJ1-1; abundance: -; d_gene: -; v_gene: TRBV6-1; CDR3nt: TGTGCCAGCAAAAGACAGAACACTGAAGCTTTCTTT; CDR3aa: CASKRQNTEAFF